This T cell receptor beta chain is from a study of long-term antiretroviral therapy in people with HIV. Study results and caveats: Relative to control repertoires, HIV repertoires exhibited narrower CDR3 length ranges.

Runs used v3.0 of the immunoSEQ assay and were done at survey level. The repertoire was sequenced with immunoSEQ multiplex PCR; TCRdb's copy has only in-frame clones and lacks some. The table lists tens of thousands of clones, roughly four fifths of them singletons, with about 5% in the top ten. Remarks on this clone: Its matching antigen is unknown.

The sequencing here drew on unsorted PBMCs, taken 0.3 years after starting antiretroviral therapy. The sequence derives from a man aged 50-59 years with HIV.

This chain's CDR3 is CAISLGREQGNEQFF. CDR3 bases: TGTGCCATCAGCCTTGGACGGGAACAAGGGAATGAGCAGTTCTTC. This chain joins TRBV10-3 and TRBJ2-1; weak D call: TRBD2 (5 bases). Per the germline V gene, CDR1 is ENHRY and CDR2 is SYGVKD. Trimming took off 6 bases at V and 7 bases at J, with 19 bases between the two ends. This CDR3 is built from 15 residues.